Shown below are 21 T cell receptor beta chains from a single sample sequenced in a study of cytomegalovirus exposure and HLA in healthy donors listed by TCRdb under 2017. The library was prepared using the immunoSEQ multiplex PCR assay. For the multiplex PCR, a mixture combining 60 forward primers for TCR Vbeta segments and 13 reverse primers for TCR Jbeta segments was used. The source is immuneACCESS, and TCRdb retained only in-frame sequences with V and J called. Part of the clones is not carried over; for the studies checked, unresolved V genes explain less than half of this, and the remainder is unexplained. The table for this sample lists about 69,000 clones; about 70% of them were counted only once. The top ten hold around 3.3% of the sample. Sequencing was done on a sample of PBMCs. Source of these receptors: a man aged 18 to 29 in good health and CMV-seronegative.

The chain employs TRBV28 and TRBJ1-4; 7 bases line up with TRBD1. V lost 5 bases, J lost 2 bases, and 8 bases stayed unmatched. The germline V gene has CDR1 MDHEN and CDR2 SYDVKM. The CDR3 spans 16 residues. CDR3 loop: CASSPIDRDTNEKLFF. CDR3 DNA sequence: TGTGCCAGCAGTCCCATCGACAGGGACACTAATGAAAAACTGTTTTTT.

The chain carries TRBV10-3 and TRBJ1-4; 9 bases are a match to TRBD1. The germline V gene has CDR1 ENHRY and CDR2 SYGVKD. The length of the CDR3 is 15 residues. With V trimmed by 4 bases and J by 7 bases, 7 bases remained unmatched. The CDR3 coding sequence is TGTGCCATCAGTGCCACGACAGGGGGATTTGAAAAACTGTTTTTT. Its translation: CAISATTGGFEKLFF.

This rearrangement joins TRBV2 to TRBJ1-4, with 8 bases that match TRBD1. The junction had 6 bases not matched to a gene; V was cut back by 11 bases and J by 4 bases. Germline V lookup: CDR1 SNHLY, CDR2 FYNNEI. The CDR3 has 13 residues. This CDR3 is CAGRQGNNEKLFF. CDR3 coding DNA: TGTGCCGGGCGACAGGGGAATAATGAAAAACTGTTTTTT.

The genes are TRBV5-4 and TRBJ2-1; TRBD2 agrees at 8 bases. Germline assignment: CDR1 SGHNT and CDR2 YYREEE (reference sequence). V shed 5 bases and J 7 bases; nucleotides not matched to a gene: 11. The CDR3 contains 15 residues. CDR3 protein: CASSWPGLGTNEQFF. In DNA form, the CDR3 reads TGTGCCAGCAGTTGGCCGGGACTAGGGACGAATGAGCAGTTCTTC.

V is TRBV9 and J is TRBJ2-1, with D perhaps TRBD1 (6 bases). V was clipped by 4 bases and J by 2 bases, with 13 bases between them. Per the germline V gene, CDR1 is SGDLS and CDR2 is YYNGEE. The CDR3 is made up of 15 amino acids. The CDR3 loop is CASSPPEGAYNEQFF. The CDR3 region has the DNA TGTGCCAGCAGCCCCCCTGAGGGGGCCTACAATGAGCAGTTCTTC.

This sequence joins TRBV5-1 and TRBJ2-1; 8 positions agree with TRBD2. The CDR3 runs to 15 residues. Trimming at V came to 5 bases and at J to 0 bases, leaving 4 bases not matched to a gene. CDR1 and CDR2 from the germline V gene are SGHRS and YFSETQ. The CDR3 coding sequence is TGCGCCAGCAGTGACGGGACTAGCTCCTACAATGAGCAGTTCTTC. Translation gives CASSDGTSSYNEQFF.

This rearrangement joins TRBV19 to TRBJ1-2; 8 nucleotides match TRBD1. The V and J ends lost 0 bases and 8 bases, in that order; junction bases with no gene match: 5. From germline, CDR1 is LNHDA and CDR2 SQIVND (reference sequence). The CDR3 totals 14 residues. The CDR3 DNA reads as TGTGCCAGTAGTATAGAGAAGGACAGGGTCGGCTACACCTTC. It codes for CASSIEKDRVGYTF.

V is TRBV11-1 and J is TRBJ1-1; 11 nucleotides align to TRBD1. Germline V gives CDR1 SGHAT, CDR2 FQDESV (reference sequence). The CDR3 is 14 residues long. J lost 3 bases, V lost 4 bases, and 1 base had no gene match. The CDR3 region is CASSSGQGDTEAFF. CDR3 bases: TGTGCCAGCAGCTCGGGACAGGGGGACACTGAAGCTTTCTTT.

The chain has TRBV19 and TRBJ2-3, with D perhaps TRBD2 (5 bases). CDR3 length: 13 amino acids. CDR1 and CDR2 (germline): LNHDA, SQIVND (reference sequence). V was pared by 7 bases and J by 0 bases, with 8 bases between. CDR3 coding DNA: TGTGCCAGTACCAGGACTAGCACAGATACGCAGTATTTT. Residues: CASTRTSTDTQYF.

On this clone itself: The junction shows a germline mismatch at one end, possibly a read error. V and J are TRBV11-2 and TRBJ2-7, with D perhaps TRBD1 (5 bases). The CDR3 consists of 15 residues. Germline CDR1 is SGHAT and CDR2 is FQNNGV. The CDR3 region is CASTLTGASSYEQYF. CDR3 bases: TGTGCCAGCACCTTAACAGGTGCGAGCTCCTACGAGCAGTACTTC.

CDR3 bases: TGTGCCAGCAGCTTAGCGCAGTACAATCAGCCCCAGCATTTT. It translates to CASSLAQYNQPQHF. The chain links TRBV7-8 to TRBJ1-5; D call uncertain. This CDR3 is built from 14 residues. The germline CDR1 and CDR2 sequences are SGHVS and FQNEAQ. Trimming took off 0 bases at V and 3 bases at J, with 6 bases between the two ends.

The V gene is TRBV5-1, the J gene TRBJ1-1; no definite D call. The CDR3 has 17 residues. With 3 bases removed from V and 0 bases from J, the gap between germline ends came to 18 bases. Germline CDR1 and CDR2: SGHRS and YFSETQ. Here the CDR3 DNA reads TGCGCCAGCAGCTCCCGACCGAGGGCCGAAATGAACACTGAAGCTTTCTTT. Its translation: CASSSRPRAEMNTEAFF.

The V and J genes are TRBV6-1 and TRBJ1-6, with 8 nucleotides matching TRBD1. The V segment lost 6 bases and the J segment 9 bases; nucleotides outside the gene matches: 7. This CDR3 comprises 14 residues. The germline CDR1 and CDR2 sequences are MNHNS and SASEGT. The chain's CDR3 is CASRAWTGISPLHF. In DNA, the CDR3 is TGTGCCAGCAGGGCCTGGACAGGGATTTCACCCCTCCACTTT.

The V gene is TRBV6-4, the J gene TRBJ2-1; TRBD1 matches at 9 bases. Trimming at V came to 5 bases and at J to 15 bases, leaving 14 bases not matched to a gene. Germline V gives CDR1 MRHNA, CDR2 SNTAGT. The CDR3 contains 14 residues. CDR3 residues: CASSQTGTGSLRFF. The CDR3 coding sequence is TGTGCCAGCAGTCAAACCGGGACAGGGTCGTTACGGTTCTTC.

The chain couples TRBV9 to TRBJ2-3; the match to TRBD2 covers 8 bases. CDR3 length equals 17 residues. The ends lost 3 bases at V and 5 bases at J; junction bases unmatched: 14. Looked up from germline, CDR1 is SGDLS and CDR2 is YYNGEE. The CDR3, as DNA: TGTGCCAGCAGCGCCGGGACCTCGGGGGGGGCTAAAGATACGCAGTATTTT. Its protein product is CASSAGTSGGAKDTQYF.

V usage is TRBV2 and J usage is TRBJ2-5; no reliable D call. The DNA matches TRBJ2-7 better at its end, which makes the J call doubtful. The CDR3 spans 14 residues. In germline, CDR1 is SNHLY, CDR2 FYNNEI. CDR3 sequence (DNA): TGTGCCAGCAGTGAAGGCAGGTTTGGCGACGAGCAGTACTTC. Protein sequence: CASSEGRFGDEQYF.

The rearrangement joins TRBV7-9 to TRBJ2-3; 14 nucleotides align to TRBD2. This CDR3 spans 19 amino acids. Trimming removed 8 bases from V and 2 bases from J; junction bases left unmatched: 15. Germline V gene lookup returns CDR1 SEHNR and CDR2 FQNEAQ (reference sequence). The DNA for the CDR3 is TGTGCCAGCGCCCCTCGACTAGCGGGGGGGCGGAGTCCCACAGATACGCAGTATTTT. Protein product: CASAPRLAGGRSPTDTQYF. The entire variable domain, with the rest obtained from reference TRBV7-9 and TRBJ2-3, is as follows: DTGVSQNPRHKITKRGQNVTFRCDPISEHNRLYWYRQTLGQGPEFLTYFQNEAQLEKSRLLSDRFSAERPKGSFSTLEIQRTEQGDSAMYLCASAPRLAGGRSPTDTQYFGPGTRLTVL.

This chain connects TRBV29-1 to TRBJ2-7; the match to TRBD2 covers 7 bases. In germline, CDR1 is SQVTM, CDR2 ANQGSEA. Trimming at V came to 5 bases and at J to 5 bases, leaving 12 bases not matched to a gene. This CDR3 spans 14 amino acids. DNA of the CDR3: TGCAGCGTTTATCTGACTAGCTCGCCTAACGAGCAGTACTTC. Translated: CSVYLTSSPNEQYF.

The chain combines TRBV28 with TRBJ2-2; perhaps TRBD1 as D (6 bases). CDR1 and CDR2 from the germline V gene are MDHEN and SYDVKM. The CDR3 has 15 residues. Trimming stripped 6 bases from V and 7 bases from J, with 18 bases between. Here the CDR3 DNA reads TGTGCCAGCAGGGGGGCCAGCGTATTCGGCGGGGAGCTGTTTTTT. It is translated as CASRGASVFGGELFF.

The CDR3 region has the DNA TGTGCCAGCAGAGACGGGACTAAAAAGAACACCGGGGAGCTGTTTTTT. The encoded protein is CASRDGTKKNTGELFF. The chain recombines TRBV2 with TRBJ2-2; 7 bases are a match to TRBD2. Germline V lookup: CDR1 SNHLY, CDR2 FYNNEI. V shed 6 bases, J shed 1 base, and the junction held 8 bases outside the gene matches. The CDR3 consists of 16 residues.

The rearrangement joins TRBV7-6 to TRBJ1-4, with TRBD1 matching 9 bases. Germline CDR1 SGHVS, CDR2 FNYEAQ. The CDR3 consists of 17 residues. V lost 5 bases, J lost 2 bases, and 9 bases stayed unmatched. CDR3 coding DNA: TGTGCCAGCAGCCCCGGGACAGGGATTATGACTAATGAAAAACTGTTTTTT. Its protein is CASSPGTGIMTNEKLFF.